One sample yielded the 31 T cell receptor beta chains listed below, sequenced in a study of T cell responses to AZD1222 COVID-19 vaccine. Method: immunoSEQ multiplex PCR; TCRdb's copy keeps in-frame clones and lacks some. The table shows 70,000 to 95,000 clones, with under 95% occurring only once. The sample here was peripheral blood, taken 28 days after the second AZD1222 dose. These receptors all stem from an adult who received the AZD1222 COVID-19 vaccine.

The V and J genes are TRBV25-1 and TRBJ1-2; possibly TRBD1 for D (5 bases). CDR3 size: 15 residues. Germline CDR1 reads MGHDK; CDR2 reads SYGVNS. Trimming removed 1 base from V and 0 bases from J, with 9 bases in between. CDR3 amino acids: CASSEWGRANYGYTF. CDR3 DNA sequence: TGTGCCAGCAGTGAATGGGGCAGAGCTAACTATGGCTACACCTTC.

With regard to this clone: A read error is possible here, since a much larger clone lies one base away. J is TRBJ2-1 and V is TRBV4-3; D unclear. This CDR3 has 16 amino acids. In germline, CDR1 is LGHNA, CDR2 YSLEER. The DNA of the CDR3 is TGCGCCAGCAGCCAAGATTACGACCGCTCCTACAATAAGCAGTTCTTC. This codes for CASSQDYDRSYNKQFF.

This chain links TRBV5-1 with TRBJ1-1; no clear D gene. V lost 2 bases and J 7 bases, leaving 15 bases between the germline ends. CDR3 size: 14 residues. Looked up from germline, CDR1 is SGHRS and CDR2 is YFSETQ. The CDR3 region is CASSFGGYPLEAFF. CDR3 in DNA: TGCGCCAGCAGCTTTGGAGGATACCCCCTTGAAGCTTTCTTT.

This clone appeared once. The chain links TRBV19 to TRBJ1-2; 7 positions agree with TRBD1. The CDR3 runs 15 residues. After removal of 5 bases from V and 8 bases from J, the junction contained 14 bases not matched to a gene. Per the germline V gene, CDR1 is LNHDA and CDR2 is SQIVND (reference sequence). DNA for the CDR3: TGTGCCAGTAGTGACGGTTGGCAGGGGGTGCGGGGCTACACCTTC. Protein product: CASSDGWQGVRGYTF.

The V gene is TRBV7-3, the J gene TRBJ1-5; D remains unclear. This CDR3 has 12 residues. Deletions cut 4 bases from V and 11 bases from J, with 12 bases between. Germline values: CDR1 SGHTA, CDR2 FQGTGA. The CDR3: CASSSPLGSQHF. CDR3 DNA: TGTGCCAGCAGCTCGCCCTTGGGGTCCCAGCATTTT.

This chain connects TRBV6-5 to TRBJ2-2, with D possibly being TRBD1 (6 bases). CDR3 length: 15 residues. V was cut by 6 bases and J by 1 base, with 12 bases left in between. Germline CDR1 MNHEY, CDR2 SVGAGI. The CDR3 nucleotides are TGTGCCAGCAGGTCCGGGACACAGAACACCGGGGAGCTGTTTTTT. It yields the protein CASRSGTQNTGELFF.

This clone was seen once. The V and J genes are TRBV29-1 and TRBJ2-3; D perhaps matches TRBD2 (5 bases). V was clipped by 3 bases and J by 6 bases, with 10 bases between them. Germline CDR1 SQVTM, CDR2 ANQGSEA. The CDR3 length is 12 residues. The CDR3: CSVDEGRDTQYF. CDR3 bases: TGCAGCGTTGACGAGGGTCGGGATACGCAGTATTTT.

This clone was seen once. The J gene is TRBJ1-4, the V gene TRBV18; TRBD1 might be the D (5 bases). Germline V gene lookup returns CDR1 KGHSH and CDR2 LQKENI. The CDR3 runs to 16 residues. V was trimmed by 6 bases and J by 7 bases, leaving 21 bases between them. CDR3 bases: TGTGCCAGCTCGCACGAACTCGGGACCAACTTTGAAAAACTGTTTTTT. Translation: CASSHELGTNFEKLFF. Supplemented by reference TRBV18 and TRBJ1-4, the full variable domain reads NAGVMQNPRHLVRRRGQEARLRCSPMKGHSHVYWYRQLPEEGLKFMVYLQKENIIDESGMPKERFSAEFPKEGPSILRIQQVVRGDSAAYFCASSHELGTNFEKLFFGSGTQLSVL.

The chain is built from TRBV24-1 and TRBJ2-4; 9 bases are shared with TRBD1. The V gene's germline CDR1 is KGHDR and CDR2 SFDVKD. The CDR3 contains 15 residues. The V gene end was trimmed by 4 bases and the J gene end by 4 bases; junction bases not matched to a gene: 4. The CDR3 nucleotides read TGTGCCACCAGTGAAACCGGGACAGGGAAAAACATTCAGTACTTC. Its protein product is CATSETGTGKNIQYF.

This clone was picked up one time. V usage is TRBV19 and J usage is TRBJ2-6, with 7 bases lining up with TRBD2. The J segment lost 4 bases and the V segment lost 5 bases, leaving 8 bases of the junction unmatched. In germline, CDR1 is LNHDA, CDR2 SQIVND (reference sequence). The CDR3 has 16 amino acids. DNA of the CDR3: TGTGCCAGTAGTCCCAGCGGGATAGGAGGGGCCAACGTCCTGACTTTC. It yields the protein CASSPSGIGGANVLTF.

This chain uses TRBV19 with TRBJ1-5; 8 bases line up with TRBD1. J lost 7 bases, V lost 2 bases, and 16 bases had no gene match. The CDR3 spans 18 residues. Germline lookup yields CDR1 LNHDA and CDR2 SQIVND (reference sequence). The DNA of the CDR3 is TGTGCCAGTAGTATACTGTCCATCCGGACAGGGAGATTCCAGCCCCAGCATTTT. It codes for CASSILSIRTGRFQPQHF.

The chain couples TRBV12-3 or TRBV12-4 to TRBJ2-1; no reliable D call. V lost 0 bases and J 4 bases, leaving 1 base between the germline ends. This CDR3 region has 12 residues. The CDR3 region has the DNA TGTGCCAGCAGTTTAGCTTACAATGAGCAGTTCTTC. Translating gives CASSLAYNEQFF.

The chain uses TRBV4-3 and TRBJ2-7, with 7 bases aligning to TRBD1. CDR1 is LGHNA and CDR2 is YSLEER in the germline V gene. The CDR3 contains 15 residues. With 0 bases clipped from V and 2 bases from J, the junction kept 4 bases outside the gene matches. This CDR3 is CASSQERTGAYEQYF. The CDR3 region has the DNA TGCGCCAGCAGCCAAGAGAGGACAGGCGCCTACGAGCAGTACTTC.

J is TRBJ2-7 and V is TRBV6-2 or TRBV6-3; D possibly corresponds to TRBD1 (6 bases). The CDR3 contains 13 residues. Germline V gives CDR1 MNHEY, CDR2 SVGEGT. The V end lost 4 bases, the J end lost 3 bases, and 10 bases lay between the germline ends. The CDR3 protein is CASSSGHLYEQYF. The CDR3 DNA sequence: TGTGCCAGCAGTTCGGGACACCTCTACGAGCAGTACTTC.

V is TRBV28 and J is TRBJ1-6; the match to TRBD1 covers 8 bases. CDR1 and CDR2 from the germline V gene are MDHEN and SYDVKM. V lost 8 bases and J lost 9; bases outside the gene matches: 3. The CDR3 runs 12 residues. CDR3 protein: CASQDRASPLHF. The CDR3 DNA is TGTGCCAGCCAGGACAGGGCTTCACCCCTCCACTTT.

V gene TRBV29-1 combines with J gene TRBJ2-2; 11 bases are shared with TRBD2. CDR3 size: 17 residues. The ends lost 6 bases at V and 0 bases at J; junction bases unmatched: 9. CDR1 is SQVTM, CDR2 ANQGSEA, per germline. For the CDR3, the DNA is TGCAGCGTCAGCACGGGACTAGCGGAGGCGAACACCGGGGAGCTGTTTTTT. This encodes CSVSTGLAEANTGELFF.

The chain employs TRBV29-1 and TRBJ1-4; perhaps TRBD1 as D (6 bases). The V end was cut by 3 bases, the J end by 7 bases, with 18 bases between. In germline, CDR1 is SQVTM, CDR2 ANQGSEA. This CDR3 has 15 amino acids. DNA for the CDR3: TGCAGCGTTGATTTAGCGGGGGCGGTCGGTGAAAAACTGTTTTTT. Amino acids: CSVDLAGAVGEKLFF.

The CDR3 bases are TGTGCCATCAAACCGGGACAGGGGGCGGGTGGCTACACCTTC. This sequence encodes CAIKPGQGAGGYTF. This rearrangement joins TRBV10-3 to TRBJ1-2; 12 nucleotides match TRBD1. The CDR3 runs 14 residues. The junction had 7 bases not matched to a gene; V was cut back by 7 bases and J by 7 bases. Germline CDR1 is ENHRY and CDR2 is SYGVKD.

This chain joins TRBV6-5 and TRBJ2-3, with a possible D match to TRBD1 (5 bases). CDR1 and CDR2 (germline): MNHEY, SVGAGI. There are 11 residues in the CDR3. The V end was cut by 5 bases, the J end by 5 bases, with 5 bases between. The CDR3 reads CASSQGDTQYF. The CDR3 nucleotides read TGTGCCAGCAGTCAGGGAGATACGCAGTATTTT.

V gene TRBV29-1 combines with J gene TRBJ1-2, with 7 bases aligning to TRBD1. The CDR3 loop spans 13 amino acids. V lost 3 bases and J lost 4; bases outside the gene matches: 5. Germline CDR1 is SQVTM and CDR2 is ANQGSEA. CDR3 sequence: CSVETGPSYGYTF. CDR3 DNA: TGCAGCGTTGAGACAGGGCCCTCCTATGGCTACACCTTC.

The V and J genes are TRBV30 and TRBJ1-3, with D possibly being TRBD1 (5 bases). The CDR3 length is 15 residues. Looked up from germline, CDR1 is GTSNPN and CDR2 is SVGIG (reference sequence). The V end was cut by 2 bases, the J end by 2 bases, with 13 bases between. CDR3 sequence reads: CAWSPRVGAGNTIYF. CDR3 coding DNA: TGTGCCTGGAGTCCACGGGTAGGGGCTGGAAACACCATATATTTT. The variable domain in full, completed from reference TRBV30 and TRBJ1-3, reads SQTIHQWPATLVQPVGSPLSLECTVEGTSNPNLYWYRQAAGRGLQLLFYSVGIGQISSEVPQNLSASRPQDRQFILSSKKLLLSDSGFYLCAWSPRVGAGNTIYFGEGSWLTVV.

The gene calls are TRBV20-1 and TRBJ1-3; D ambiguous. CDR3 size: 14 residues. Trimming took 3 bases from V and 0 from J, leaving 9 bases between them. CDR1 and CDR2 from the germline V gene are DFQATT and SNEGSKA (reference sequence). The CDR3 region has the DNA TGCAGTGCTAGTGACCGAATCTCTGGAAACACCATATATTTT. Its protein is CSASDRISGNTIYF.

The chain uses TRBV19 and TRBJ1-2, with 8 bases identical to TRBD1. The germline gives CDR1 LNHDA, CDR2 SQIVND (reference sequence). After removal of 5 bases from V and 6 bases from J, the junction contained 17 bases not matched to a gene. The CDR3 has 17 residues. The CDR3 nucleotides read TGTGCCAGTAGTCCTTGGACAGGGACGCTTCAGTCCAATGGCTACACCTTC. Its protein product is CASSPWTGTLQSNGYTF.

The chain recombines TRBV12-3 or TRBV12-4 with TRBJ1-2; no clear D. V was pared by 2 bases and J by 13 bases, with 17 bases between. This CDR3 spans 13 amino acids. The CDR3 region is CASSLIGPSEPTF. Here the CDR3 DNA reads TGTGCCAGCAGTTTAATAGGGCCGTCGGAGCCCACCTTC.

V gene TRBV6-5 combines with J gene TRBJ2-2; TRBD1 agrees at 8 bases. Germline lookup yields CDR1 MNHEY and CDR2 SVGAGI. This CDR3 is built from 14 residues. Germline trimming cut 6 bases from V and 1 base from J; bases unmatched to any gene: 1. The CDR3 DNA reads TGTGCCAGCAGGACAGGGGTGAACACCGGGGAGCTGTTTTTT. It yields the protein CASRTGVNTGELFF.

The chain links TRBV5-1 to TRBJ2-1; 9 positions match TRBD1. Germline loops: CDR1 SGHRS, CDR2 YFSETQ. The CDR3 spans 16 residues. J lost 2 bases, V lost 2 bases, and 5 bases had no gene match. CDR3 bases: TGCGCCAGCAGCTTCCTCGGGGACAGGGCCTACAATGAGCAGTTCTTC. This encodes CASSFLGDRAYNEQFF.

This clone has just one count. The rearrangement uses TRBV7-6 and TRBJ2-1; 8 bases are shared with TRBD1. In germline, CDR1 is SGHVS, CDR2 FNYEAQ. V lost 2 bases to trimming and J lost 6 bases; unmatched junction nucleotides: 6. The CDR3 covers 15 residues. The CDR3 DNA reads as TGTGCCAGCAGCTTATTCGCAGGGGGCATCAATGAGCAGTTCTTC. This sequence encodes CASSLFAGGINEQFF.

The V and J genes are TRBV28 and TRBJ1-2; TRBD1 aligns across 7 bases. Germline CDR1 and CDR2: MDHEN and SYDVKM. The CDR3 spans 14 residues. The V and J ends lost 3 bases and 6 bases, in that order; junction bases with no gene match: 7. The CDR3 here is CASSFRRDSNGYTF. As DNA, the CDR3 is TGTGCCAGCAGTTTTCGGCGGGACAGCAATGGCTACACCTTC.

This clone turned up a few times. The V gene is TRBV7-9, the J gene TRBJ1-4; D gene ambiguous. This CDR3 is 14 amino acids long. V was cut by 3 bases and J by 0 bases, with 5 bases left in between. CDR1 is SEHNR and CDR2 is FQNEAQ in the germline V gene (reference sequence). CDR3 region: CASSFASTNEKLFF. The CDR3 DNA sequence: TGTGCCAGCAGCTTTGCTTCAACTAATGAAAAACTGTTTTTT.

The V and J genes are TRBV4-1 and TRBJ2-1; perhaps TRBD1 as D (6 bases). Germline V gene data show CDR1 as MGHRA and CDR2 as YSYEKL. CDR3 size: 17 residues. Trimming cost V 0 bases and J 5 bases, with 17 bases left between them. The CDR3 region has the DNA TGCGCCAGCAGCCAAGATCAGGGCAGGGGATACGACAATGAGCAGTTCTTC. Encoded protein: CASSQDQGRGYDNEQFF.

CDR3 nucleotides: TGTGCCAGCAGTTACGCAGCCGAGCAGTACTTC. Its translation: CASSYAAEQYF. The chain joins TRBV6-6 to TRBJ2-7, with D unresolved. Deletions cut 2 bases from V and 6 bases from J, with 5 bases between. The length of the CDR3 is 11 residues. Germline loops: CDR1 MNHNY, CDR2 SVGAGI (reference sequence).